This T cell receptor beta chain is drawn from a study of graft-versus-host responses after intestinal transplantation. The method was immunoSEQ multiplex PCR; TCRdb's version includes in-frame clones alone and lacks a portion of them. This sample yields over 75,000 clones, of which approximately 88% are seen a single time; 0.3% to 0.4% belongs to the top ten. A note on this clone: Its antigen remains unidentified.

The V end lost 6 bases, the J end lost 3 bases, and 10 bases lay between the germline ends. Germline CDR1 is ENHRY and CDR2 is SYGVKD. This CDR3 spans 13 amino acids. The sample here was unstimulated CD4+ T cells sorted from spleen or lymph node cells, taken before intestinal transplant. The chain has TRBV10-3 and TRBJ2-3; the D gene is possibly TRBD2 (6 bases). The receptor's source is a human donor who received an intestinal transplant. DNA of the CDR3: TGTGCCATCAGGAGGAGGGAAACAGATACGCAGTATTTT. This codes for CAIRRRETDTQYF.